The 32 T cell receptor beta chains in this list originate from one sample, sequenced in a study of OX40 agonist ivuxolimab in advanced cancers. Repertoires were generated with immunoSEQ multiplex PCR, while TCRdb's copy carries only in-frame clones and drops some. The table lists tens of thousands of clones, about 91% of them singletons. The sequenced sample was CD4+ or CD8+ T cells sorted from blood, obtained in a trial of the OX40 agonist ivuxolimab. The receptors were sampled from an adult with an advanced solid tumor such as melanoma, head and neck, liver or kidney cancer.

This clone was seen only once. This chain links TRBV30 with TRBJ2-7; D gene unclear. Per germline, CDR1 GTSNPN and CDR2 SVGIG (reference sequence). V was shortened by 0 bases and J by 5 bases, with 5 bases between the two germline ends. This CDR3 has 11 residues. This chain's CDR3 is CAWSVLNEQYF. In nucleotides, the CDR3 is TGTGCCTGGAGTGTACTCAACGAGCAGTACTTC.

The rearrangement links TRBV28 to TRBJ2-5, with 9 bases that match TRBD2. The CDR3 length is 14 residues. Germline CDR1 is MDHEN and CDR2 is SYDVKM. V trimming: 7 bases; J trimming: 4 bases; junction bases outside the gene matches: 7. The CDR3 DNA is TGTGCCAGCACCTTAGCGGGAGCAGGAGAGACCCAGTACTTC. It codes for CASTLAGAGETQYF.

This clone was picked up one time. V and J are TRBV11-3 and TRBJ2-3; the match to TRBD2 covers 9 bases. V was clipped by 1 base and J by 2 bases; unmatched bases: 7. This CDR3 has 17 amino acids. Germline V gene sequence: CDR1 SGHNT, CDR2 YENEEA. The CDR3 coding sequence is TGTGCCAGCAGCTTAGCCGGCGGGAGGGAGTCCACAGATACGCAGTATTTT. Its translation: CASSLAGGRESTDTQYF.

The chain couples TRBV5-4 to TRBJ2-1, with TRBD2 matching over 7 bases. CDR3 length equals 14 residues. The J segment lost 2 bases and the V segment lost 4 bases, leaving 3 bases of the junction unmatched. Germline V gives CDR1 SGHNT, CDR2 YYREEE (reference sequence). The CDR3 spells CASSPGTTYNEQFF. DNA of the CDR3: TGTGCCAGCAGCCCCGGGACTACCTACAATGAGCAGTTCTTC.

This clone was recorded only once. The rearrangement links TRBV6-5 to TRBJ2-1; D tentatively fits TRBD1 or TRBD2 (5 bases each). CDR1 and CDR2 from the germline V gene are MNHEY and SVGAGI. Trimming cost V 6 bases and J 16 bases, with 19 bases left between them. This CDR3 region has 12 residues. This chain's CDR3 is CASRRGPGPEFF. CDR3 nucleotide sequence: TGTGCCAGCAGGAGGGGCCCGGGACCAGAATTCTTC.

The chain uses TRBV7-2 and TRBJ2-3; 7 nucleotides line up with TRBD2. The CDR3 extends over 12 amino acids. V was clipped by 4 bases and J by 8 bases; unmatched bases: 3. CDR1 is SGHTA, CDR2 FQGNSA, per germline. CDR3 residues: CASSWDYGTQYF. DNA for the CDR3: TGTGCCAGCAGCTGGGACTATGGTACGCAGTATTTT.

The CDR3 DNA follows: TGCGCCAGCAGCCAAGATGGCGTTGGGGTCTATGGCTACACCTTC. It specifies CASSQDGVGVYGYTF. The chain links TRBV4-1 to TRBJ1-2; unclear D gene. This CDR3 spans 15 amino acids. Trimming left V 0 bases short and J 4 bases short, with 12 bases between. Germline lookup yields CDR1 MGHRA and CDR2 YSYEKL.

The chain joins TRBV18 to TRBJ2-3, with D possibly TRBD2 on 7 matching bases. CDR1 is KGHSH, CDR2 LQKENI, per germline. CDR3 length: 17 residues. V lost 3 bases to trimming and J lost 4 bases, with 20 bases between them. CDR3 sequence: CASSPPLGEGGADTQYF. CDR3 in DNA: TGTGCCAGCTCACCCCCCCTTGGGGAGGGGGGCGCAGATACGCAGTATTTT. The full variable domain, in which reference TRBV18 and TRBJ2-3 provide the parts outside the CDR3, is NAGVMQNPRHLVRRRGQEARLRCSPMKGHSHVYWYRQLPEEGLKFMVYLQKENIIDESGMPKERFSAEFPKEGPSILRIQQVVRGDSAAYFCASSPPLGEGGADTQYFGPGTRLTVL.

This chain uses TRBV2 with TRBJ1-2, with 7 positions matching TRBD1. With V trimmed by 8 bases and J by 0 bases, 6 bases remained unmatched. The CDR3 runs to 14 residues. In germline, CDR1 is SNHLY, CDR2 FYNNEI. DNA of the CDR3: TGTGCCAGCCTAGGGGACAGCTCTAACTATGGCTACACCTTC. Residues: CASLGDSSNYGYTF.

V is TRBV30 and J is TRBJ1-5; the D gene is possibly TRBD1 (5 bases). CDR1 and CDR2 (germline): GTSNPN, SVGIG (reference sequence). The germline V and J ends were trimmed by 3 bases and 2 bases, with 11 bases remaining between them. The CDR3 extends over 14 amino acids. The CDR3 here is CAWSGLGGNQPQHF. DNA for the CDR3: TGTGCCTGGAGCGGGCTGGGGGGCAATCAGCCCCAGCATTTT.

This sequence joins TRBV4-2 and TRBJ1-1; no clear D. Trimming removed 4 bases from V and 3 bases from J, with 9 bases in between. Germline V gene lookup returns CDR1 LGHNA and CDR2 YNFKEQ. CDR3 length: 13 amino acids. The CDR3: CASSPIQDTEAFF. As DNA, the CDR3 is TGTGCCAGCAGCCCTATCCAGGACACTGAAGCTTTCTTT.

The rearrangement links TRBV10-2 to TRBJ1-2; a weak D match, TRBD1 (6 bases). The germline CDR1 and CDR2 sequences are WSHSY and SAAADI. The CDR3 is 16 residues long. The V and J ends lost 0 bases and 2 bases respectively, with 13 bases between them. CDR3 sequence reads: CASSESGFQGNYGYTF. As DNA, the CDR3 is TGCGCCAGCAGTGAGTCAGGCTTCCAGGGGAACTATGGCTACACCTTC.

The chain links TRBV14 to TRBJ1-2, with D possibly being TRBD1 (6 bases). This CDR3 is built from 15 residues. V was pared by 3 bases and J by 1 base, with 12 bases between. Germline V gene sequence: CDR1 SGHDN, CDR2 FVKESK. The CDR3 loop is CASSQQGGNNYGYTF. The DNA for the CDR3 is TGTGCCAGCAGCCAGCAAGGGGGTAATAACTATGGCTACACCTTC.

The chain uses TRBV11-2 and TRBJ2-5, with 11 bases aligning to TRBD2. CDR3 length: 16 residues. Germline CDR1 SGHAT, CDR2 FQNNGV. The ends lost 2 bases at V and 4 bases at J; junction bases unmatched: 6. DNA of the CDR3: TGTGCCAGCAGCTTAAGTGACCTAGCGGGAGGAGAGACCCAGTACTTC. It yields the protein CASSLSDLAGGETQYF.

This chain links TRBV21-1 with TRBJ1-5; the table's D call TRBD1 went unverified against the DNA. TRBV21-1 is deemed a pseudogene. This CDR3 spans 15 amino acids. The CDR3: CASSSGTGAYQPQHF. The CDR3 DNA reads as TGTGCCAGCAGCTCCGGGACAGGGGCTTATCAGCCCCAGCATTTT.

The rearrangement joins TRBV7-9 to TRBJ2-2; TRBD2 matches at 9 bases. There are 15 residues in the CDR3. Germline values: CDR1 SEHNR, CDR2 FQNEAQ (reference sequence). V dropped 8 bases and J dropped 6; count of bases not matched to a gene: 10. CDR3 amino acids: CASDSSGMRAGELFF. The CDR3 DNA is TGTGCCAGCGACTCTAGCGGGATGAGGGCCGGGGAGCTGTTTTTT.

The chain employs TRBV19 and TRBJ2-6; no reliable D call. The germline V and J ends were trimmed by 6 bases and 0 bases, with 9 bases remaining between them. This CDR3 has 15 amino acids. The germline V gene has CDR1 LNHDA and CDR2 SQIVND (reference sequence). The CDR3 reads CASRSIGSGANVLTF. The CDR3 nucleotides are TGTGCCAGTAGGTCGATTGGCTCTGGGGCCAACGTCCTGACTTTC.

This clone was seen only a few times. J is TRBJ2-5 and V is TRBV7-6; perhaps TRBD1 as D (6 bases). CDR1 SGHVS and CDR2 FNYEAQ come from the germline V gene. Trimming removed 1 base at V and 2 bases at J, with 8 bases between. The CDR3 runs 14 residues. In DNA form, the CDR3 reads TGTGCCAGCAGCTTAGGGGGGCTTCAAGAGACCCAGTACTTC. This gives the protein CASSLGGLQETQYF.

The genes are TRBV7-9 and TRBJ2-1; 7 bases match TRBD2. The ends lost 2 bases at V and 4 bases at J; junction bases unmatched: 8. Germline lookup yields CDR1 SEHNR and CDR2 FQNEAQ (reference sequence). The CDR3 has 16 residues. The CDR3 DNA follows: TGTGCCAGCAGCTTACGCGGGAGTCAGGCTTACAATGAGCAGTTCTTC. Translated: CASSLRGSQAYNEQFF. The entire variable domain, with the rest obtained from reference TRBV7-9 and TRBJ2-1, is as follows: DTGVSQNPRHKITKRGQNVTFRCDPISEHNRLYWYRQTLGQGPEFLTYFQNEAQLEKSRLLSDRFSAERPKGSFSTLEIQRTEQGDSAMYLCASSLRGSQAYNEQFFGPGTRLTVL.

The chain has TRBV7-2 and TRBJ2-1; D is possibly TRBD2 (5 bases). This CDR3 is built from 15 residues. The ends were cut back, 4 bases at V and 6 bases at J, with 16 bases in the middle. Germline assignment: CDR1 SGHTA and CDR2 FQGNSA. The CDR3 is CASSSRATTTNEQFF. CDR3 DNA sequence: TGTGCCAGCAGCTCTCGAGCGACTACCACCAATGAGCAGTTCTTC.

The CDR3 DNA follows: TGTGCCAGCAGCTTGGGACAGGGGCCCCGGGTTGACGAGCAGTACTTC. It translates to CASSLGQGPRVDEQYF. The V call is TRBV5-5, the J call TRBJ2-7; TRBD1 matches at 8 bases. Germline CDR1 is SGHKS and CDR2 is YYEKEE (reference sequence). The V and J ends lost 0 bases and 5 bases, in that order; junction bases with no gene match: 10. The CDR3 contains 16 residues.

The rearrangement links TRBV27 to TRBJ1-4; D remains unclear. From germline, CDR1 is MNHEY and CDR2 SMNVEV (reference sequence). Trimming took 4 bases from V and 8 from J, leaving 11 bases between them. This CDR3 contains 13 residues. The CDR3 sequence: CASSSNGVEKLFF. For the CDR3, the DNA is TGTGCCAGCAGTTCGAACGGCGTAGAAAAACTGTTTTTT.

The rearrangement joins TRBV10-3 to TRBJ1-3, with 9 bases fitting TRBD1. Germline V gene sequence: CDR1 ENHRY, CDR2 SYGVKD. With V trimmed by 0 bases and J by 0 bases, 6 bases remained unmatched. This CDR3 region has 18 residues. CDR3 sequence (DNA): TGTGCCATCAGTGAGTCGACCGGACAGGGGAGCTCTGGAAACACCATATATTTT. This translates into CAISESTGQGSSGNTIYF.

The rearrangement uses TRBV18 and TRBJ2-7; D ambiguous. V was trimmed by 6 bases and J by 6 bases, leaving 9 bases between them. Germline V lookup: CDR1 KGHSH, CDR2 LQKENI. The CDR3 has 11 residues. The CDR3 sequence is CASSFSLEQYF. DNA for the CDR3: TGTGCCAGCTCCTTTAGCCTCGAGCAGTACTTC.

The chain joins TRBV28 to TRBJ2-7; D is perhaps TRBD2 (6 bases). Germline V gene data show CDR1 as MDHEN and CDR2 as SYDVKM. V lost 5 bases and J lost 0, with 11 bases in between. This CDR3 spans 14 amino acids. CDR3 DNA sequence: TGTGCCAGCAGTGAGGGACTCCGCTCCTACGAGCAGTACTTC. As protein: CASSEGLRSYEQYF.

V gene TRBV11-2 combines with J gene TRBJ1-1, with TRBD1 matching 7 bases. The ends lost 0 bases at V and 5 bases at J; junction bases unmatched: 3. The CDR3 extends over 14 amino acids. Germline assignment: CDR1 SGHAT and CDR2 FQNNGV. The CDR3 coding sequence is TGTGCCAGCAGCTTAGAGTACAGGGGTACTGAAGCTTTCTTT. Amino acids: CASSLEYRGTEAFF. Complete variable domain (other parts from reference TRBV11-2 and TRBJ1-1): EAGVAQSPRYKIIEKRQSVAFWCNPISGHATLYWYQQILGQGPKLLIQFQNNGVVDDSQLPKDRFSAERLKGVDSTLKIQPAKLEDSAVYLCASSLEYRGTEAFFGQGTRLTVV.

V gene TRBV6-4 combines with J gene TRBJ2-2; TRBD1 matches at 9 bases. Per germline, CDR1 MRHNA and CDR2 SNTAGT. CDR3 length: 14 amino acids. Germline trimming cut 4 bases from V and 7 bases from J; bases unmatched to any gene: 4. CDR3 in DNA: TGTGCCAGCAGTGCCCGACAGGGGGTCGGGGAGCTGTTTTTT. Translating gives CASSARQGVGELFF.

The V and J genes are TRBV18 and TRBJ2-7; TRBD1 matches 9 bases. This CDR3 is 15 amino acids long. Germline CDR1 is KGHSH and CDR2 is LQKENI. Trimming took 4 bases from V and 6 from J; bases not matched to a gene: 10. This CDR3 is CASSQPDRGSREQYF. Here the CDR3 DNA reads TGTGCCAGCTCACAGCCAGACAGGGGGTCTCGCGAGCAGTACTTC.

The chain combines TRBV28 with TRBJ2-7; 11 nucleotides line up with TRBD2. From germline, CDR1 is MDHEN and CDR2 SYDVKM. Trimming cost V 5 bases and J 2 bases; bases outside gene matches: 11. This CDR3 comprises 17 residues. CDR3 nucleotide sequence: TGTGCCAGCAGTCTCCATGGACTAGCGGGTCGCACCTACGAGCAGTACTTC. Protein product: CASSLHGLAGRTYEQYF.

Notes on this clone: This CDR3 is missing its conserved last phenylalanine or tryptophan, likely due to a read error. The DNA is left out, because the CDR3 cannot be placed on it with certainty; the CDR3 is given as TCRdb lists it. The rearrangement uses TRBV11-3 and TRBJ2-7; TRBD2, the table's D call, was not compared with the DNA. Per germline, CDR1 SGHNT and CDR2 YENEEA. Both ends counted, the CDR3 spans 13 residues. CDR3 region: CASSFDRPVSLVL.

This clone was observed once. The chain links TRBV23-1 to TRBJ2-3; maybe TRBD1 (6 bases). TRBV23-1 is placed among ORFs of uncertain function. The CDR3 has 16 amino acids. V was clipped by 4 bases and J by 1 base, with 15 bases between them. The CDR3 is CASSRPDSLGTDTQYF. DNA of the CDR3: TGCGCCAGCAGTCGACCGGACAGCCTTGGCACAGATACGCAGTATTTT.

The chain carries TRBV7-8 and TRBJ1-2; 7 bases map to TRBD1. V lost 4 bases, J lost 5 bases, and 13 bases stayed unmatched. The CDR3 contains 16 residues. The germline CDR1 and CDR2 sequences are SGHVS and FQNEAQ. CDR3: CASSSYRDSLRYGYTF. For the CDR3, the DNA is TGTGCCAGCAGCTCCTATCGGGACAGCTTGCGGTATGGCTACACCTTC.